This TCR beta chain derives from a study of PD-L1 blockade in urothelial cancer. For the study at large: Patients, treated from about 2014 onward, received atezolizumab 1,200 mg intravenously every 3 weeks. Blood analysis was done at 3 weeks (second dose) and 6 weeks after treatment began.

The data were produced by immunoSEQ multiplex PCR, yet TCRdb's version contains in-frame clones alone and is incomplete. The repertoire holds about 76,000 clones, with approximately 90% as singletons. Germline-derived CDR1 and CDR2 are LNHDA and SQIVND (reference sequence). Trimming took off 4 bases at V and 8 bases at J, with 23 bases between the two ends. There are 16 residues in the CDR3. Specified time point: peripheral blood 6 weeks after treatment start. The TCR sequence derives from a woman older than 75 with urothelial cancer. The sample here was PBMCs, taken around atezolizumab (anti-PD-L1) treatment. The chain is built from TRBV19 and TRBJ1-2, with D perhaps TRBD1 (6 bases). The CDR3 here is CASSSPARTERGGYTF. CDR3 DNA: TGTGCCAGTAGTAGTCCCGCCCGGACAGAAAGGGGAGGCTACACCTTC.